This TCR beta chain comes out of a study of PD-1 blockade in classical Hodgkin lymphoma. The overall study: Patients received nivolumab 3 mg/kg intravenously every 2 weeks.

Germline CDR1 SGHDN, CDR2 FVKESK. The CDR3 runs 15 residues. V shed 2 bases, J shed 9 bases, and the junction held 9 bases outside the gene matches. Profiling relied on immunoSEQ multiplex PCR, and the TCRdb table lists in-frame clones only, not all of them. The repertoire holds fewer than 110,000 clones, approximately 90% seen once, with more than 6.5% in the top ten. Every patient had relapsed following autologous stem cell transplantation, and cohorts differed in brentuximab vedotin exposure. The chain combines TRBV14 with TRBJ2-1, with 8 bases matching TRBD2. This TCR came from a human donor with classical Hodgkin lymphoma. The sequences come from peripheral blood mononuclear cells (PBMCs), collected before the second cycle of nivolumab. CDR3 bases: TGTGCCAGCAGCCAAAACATTATCCGGGGGGGTGAGCAGTTCTTC. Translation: CASSQNIIRGGEQFF.